The clone carrying this T cell receptor beta chain turned up a few times. Its antigen is unknown. The CDR3 length is 12 residues. Germline CDR1 and CDR2: DFQATT and SNEGSKA (reference sequence). V lost 3 bases, J lost 7 bases, and 10 bases lay in between. This sample was included in a study of T-cell memory formation after mild COVID-19. TCRdb fed the 5' RACE reads into MiXCR, producing one record per CDR3 protein. This table holds 120,000 or so distinct CDR3 sequences, 16% found once. Study-wide results and limits: Mainly CM and EM harbored the contracting CD4+ clones; mainly EMRA harbored the CD8+ ones. The authors did not confirm SARS-CoV-2 specificity of second-wave clones peaking day 37. Cross-reactive memory apparently joined, as some responding clones appeared in pre-infection memory.

The V and J genes are TRBV20-1 and TRBJ2-1; TRBD2 is a possible D gene (5 bases). Input material: PBMCs or a T cell subset sorted from them (not recorded which). The TCR was taken from an adult woman who had mild COVID-19 (a few samples of this study predate the infection). Cell type and time point are not known. The CDR3 DNA follows: TGCAGTGCTAGCGGAGGCGGGAATGAGCAGTTCTTC. This sequence encodes CSASGGGNEQFF.